This T cell receptor (beta chain) was recorded in a study of cytomegalovirus exposure and HLA in healthy donors. This clone was seen only a few times. Its antigen remains unidentified. Primers for the PCR totalled 60 Vbeta and 13 Jbeta. Sequencing was performed with immunoSEQ multiplex PCR; in TCRdb, only in-frame clones are kept and a portion is missing. This sample has 100,000 to 150,000 clones, with 17% found just once. Study findings and constraints: In a later analysis, donors in an Asian-associated ancestry cluster reportedly had fewer N-insertions in productive TCRs than the cohort mean. For most TCR beta V segments, an earlier analysis put the productive rate at about 87% or about 30% of the time.

This TCR derives from a female donor in good health and CMV-seropositive. Input material: PBMCs.

Here the CDR3 reads CASRPRGRRAGYTF. The CDR3 DNA follows: TGTGCCAGTAGACCCAGGGGGCGCAGGGCCGGCTACACCTTC. The chain combines TRBV19 with TRBJ1-2; 8 nucleotides match TRBD1. After removal of 6 bases from V and 8 bases from J, the junction contained 11 bases not matched to a gene. The germline CDR1 and CDR2 sequences are LNHDA and SQIVND (reference sequence). The CDR3 covers 14 residues.